This TCR beta chain was captured in a study of shared clonotypes between healthy human individuals. The wider study: Donor composition was a couple of women and a few men, aged 18 to 49.

Everyone who donated was a Caucasian adult who lived in Nashville, Tennessee. It was around 180 ng DNA, 25,000 to 35,000 T cell genomes, that sorted-subset replicate PCRs used. TCRdb keeps only in-frame clones here, not all; method: immunoSEQ multiplex PCR. The sample gives 190,000 or so clones, 66% of which show up once; over 9.5% is in the top ten. Broader study findings: The study sampled only blood, and tissue repertoires likely differ.

The V gene's germline CDR1 is SGHAT and CDR2 FQNNGV. Trimming removed 5 bases from V and 6 bases from J; junction bases left unmatched: 10. The CDR3 length is 16 residues. On this clone: Its antigen is still unknown.

What was sequenced was memory CD4+ T cells sorted from blood. The subset is: CD45RA-negative fraction. The clonotype comes from a young man in good health. The V call is TRBV11-2, the J call TRBJ2-1; 10 bases agree with TRBD2. In DNA form, the CDR3 reads TGTGCCAGCAGCACGCGAGCGGGAGGGCTCTTCAATGAGCAGTTCTTC. This gives the protein CASSTRAGGLFNEQFF.